This T cell receptor (beta chain) was identified during a study of blood T cell repertoires in COVID-19. Original handling: Scientists estimated how many nucleated cells there were by amplifying reference gene primers. The table came from immunoSEQ multiplex PCR; TCRdb's copy has only in-frame clones and leaves some out. The V and J calls and clone size are taken from that table; D and trimming were inferred from the DNA. The repertoire holds about 64,000 clones, with roughly 88% as singletons. Germline assignment: CDR1 SQVTM and CDR2 ANQGSEA. V shed 3 bases, J shed 4 bases, and the junction held 8 bases outside the gene matches. The CDR3 length is 16 residues.

Source material: peripheral blood. The rearrangement joins TRBV29-1 to TRBJ2-3, with TRBD1 identical over 12 bases. The TCR was taken from a man between 65 and 79 years old with acute or convalescent COVID-19. The CDR3 sequence: CSVDGGQGAPPDTQYF. The CDR3 DNA is TGCAGCGTTGATGGGGGACAGGGGGCGCCCCCAGATACGCAGTATTTT.